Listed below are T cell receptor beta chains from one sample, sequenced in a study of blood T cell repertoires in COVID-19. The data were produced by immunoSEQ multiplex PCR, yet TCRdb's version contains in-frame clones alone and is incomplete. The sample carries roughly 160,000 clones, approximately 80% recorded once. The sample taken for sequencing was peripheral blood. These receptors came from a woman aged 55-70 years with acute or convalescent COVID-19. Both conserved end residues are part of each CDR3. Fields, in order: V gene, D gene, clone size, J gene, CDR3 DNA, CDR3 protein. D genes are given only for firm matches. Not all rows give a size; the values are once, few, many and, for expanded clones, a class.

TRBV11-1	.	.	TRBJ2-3	TGTGCCAGCAGCCCTAGGGAGGCGAGCACAGATACGCAGTATTTT	CASSPREASTDTQYF
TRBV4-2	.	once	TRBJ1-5	TGTGCCAGCAGCCAGCGGGGGTCTAGCAATCAGCCCCAGCATTTT	CASSQRGSSNQPQHF
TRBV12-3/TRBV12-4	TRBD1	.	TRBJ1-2	TGTGCCAGCAGCTTGGGACAGGGGAATGGCTACACCTTC	CASSLGQGNGYTF
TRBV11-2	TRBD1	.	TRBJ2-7	TGTGCCAGCAGCTTAGACCCGCCGACAGGGGGCGATGAGCAGTACTTC	CASSLDPPTGGDEQYF
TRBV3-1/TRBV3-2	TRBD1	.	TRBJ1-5	TGTGCCAGCAGCCACGGGACAGGGCTCAATCAGCCCCAGCATTTT	CASSHGTGLNQPQHF
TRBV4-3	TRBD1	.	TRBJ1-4	TGCGCCAGCAGCCAAGATCAGGGGGCGCTTAATGAAAAACTGTTTTTT	CASSQDQGALNEKLFF
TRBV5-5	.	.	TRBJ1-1	TGTGCCAGCAGCTTGATCGGACAGAACATGAACACTGAAGCTTTCTTT	CASSLIGQNMNTEAFF
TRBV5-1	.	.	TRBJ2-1	TGCGCCAGCAGCTCGGGGGAGCACTCCTACAATGAGCAGTTCTTC	CASSSGEHSYNEQFF
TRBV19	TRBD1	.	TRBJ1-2	TGTGCCAGTAGCCCAGGACAGGGGGCCCCCCGGGTGAATGGCTACACCTTC	CASSPGQGAPRVNGYTF
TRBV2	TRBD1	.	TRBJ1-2	TGTGCCAGCGGTGGACAGGGCCCAAATGGCTACACCTTC	CASGGQGPNGYTF
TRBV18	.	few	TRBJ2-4	TGTGCCAGCTCCTCGACAGAGCTAAACATTCAGTACTTC	CASSSTELNIQYF
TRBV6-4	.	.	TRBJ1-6	TGTGCCAGCAGTGCTTGGGCCGTAAATTCACCCCTCCACTTT	CASSAWAVNSPLHF
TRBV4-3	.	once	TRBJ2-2	TGCGCCAGCAGCCAAGACTGGGGCTGGCCCGGGGAGCTGTTTTTT	CASSQDWGWPGELFF
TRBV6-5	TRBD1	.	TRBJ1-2	TGTGCCAGCAGTTCGCCGACAGGGGGCTTCGGTTATGGCTACACCTTC	CASSSPTGGFGYGYTF
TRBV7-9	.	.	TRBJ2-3	TGTGCCAGCAGACCGAGCACGGATACGCAGTATTTT	CASRPSTDTQYF
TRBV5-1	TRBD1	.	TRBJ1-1	TGCGCCAGCAGCTTGGGGGGACAGGCTGAAGCTTTCTTT	CASSLGGQAEAFF
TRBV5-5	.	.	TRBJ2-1	TGTGCCAGCAGCTCACGGGACAAAGGACACAATGAGCAGTTCTTC	CASSSRDKGHNEQFF
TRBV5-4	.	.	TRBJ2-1	TGTGCCAGCAGCTGGAATCCCGTGGGGGCAACAGGTGAGCAGTTCTTC	CASSWNPVGATGEQFF
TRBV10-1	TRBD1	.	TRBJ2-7	TGCGCCAGCAGTAATCCGGGACAGGCCTACGAGCAGTACTTC	CASSNPGQAYEQYF
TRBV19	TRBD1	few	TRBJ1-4	TGTGCCAGTAGTCTTCCCGGGACAGGGGCTGAAAAACTGTTTTTT	CASSLPGTGAEKLFF
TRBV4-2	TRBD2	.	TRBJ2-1	TGTGCCAGCAGCCAAGACCAAACTAGCGGGGGGGCCTCCTACAATGAGCAGTTCTTC	CASSQDQTSGGASYNEQFF